Below are 30 T cell receptor beta chains sequenced from a single sample in a study of molecular identifiers for immune sequencing clone quantification. TCRdb reprocessed the PCR reads with MiXCR, giving one entry per CDR3 protein. The sample lists over 60,000 distinct CDR3 sequences; about 19% were seen once. The sequenced sample was naive CD8+ T cells from blood, with Jurkat cell RNA spiked in. As to subset: FACS-sorted CD8+CD4-CCR7+CD45RA+ naive T cells. The receptors stem from a human donor in good health. Some libraries in this study had Jurkat cell RNA spiked in.

Concerning this clonotype itself: A much larger clone lies a single base off, so this may be a read error. Here the CDR3 reads CSATVQGTGNQPQHF. In DNA, the CDR3 is TGCAGTGCTACGGTCCAAGGGACAGGGAATCAGCCCCAGCATTTT. The V and J genes are TRBV20-1 and TRBJ1-5, with TRBD1 matching over 9 bases. The CDR3 length is 15 residues. Losses at the gene ends were 4 bases for V and 4 bases for J; bases not matched to a gene: 8. Germline V gives CDR1 DFQATT, CDR2 SNEGSKA (reference sequence).

As concerns this clonotype: A much bigger clone sits one base away, suggesting this may be a read error. The chain has TRBV6-4 and TRBJ1-5; a possible D gene is TRBD1 (6 bases). The CDR3 runs 20 residues. Germline values: CDR1 MRHNA, CDR2 SNTAGT. CDR3 region: CAGSLIRTERNGNGNQPQHF. The CDR3 DNA follows: TGTGCCGGCAGTCTTATCCGGACAGAGAGGAACGGGAATGGCAATCAGCCCCAGCATTTT.

This clonotype has just a few counts. V usage is TRBV5-1 and J usage is TRBJ2-2; TRBD1 agrees at 10 bases. The CDR3 is 17 amino acids. After removal of 1 base from V and 1 base from J, the junction contained 4 bases not matched to a gene. The germline V gene has CDR1 SGHRS and CDR2 YFSETQ. The CDR3 coding sequence is TGCGCCAGCAGCTTGAAATGGGACAGGGGGAACACCGGGGAGCTGTTTTTT. Translated: CASSLKWDRGNTGELFF.

Ten or more counts support this clonotype. V and J are TRBV2 and TRBJ2-1, with 9 bases identical to TRBD2. The V gene end was trimmed by 6 bases and the J gene end by 3 bases; junction bases not matched to a gene: 9. Per the germline V gene, CDR1 is SNHLY and CDR2 is FYNNEI. CDR3 length: 16 amino acids. The CDR3 here is CASRLSSGSGYNEQFF. CDR3 in DNA: TGTGCCAGCAGACTTAGTAGCGGGAGTGGCTACAATGAGCAGTTCTTC.

This clonotype was found once. This sequence may be a read error, since a much larger clone differs from it by one base. No conserved phenylalanine or tryptophan is present at the end of the CDR3, so a read error is the likely explanation. This chain connects TRBV29-1 to TRBJ2-5; TRBD1 matches 8 bases. The CDR3 sequence is 16 residues long. After removal of 6 bases from V and 5 bases from J, the junction contained 17 bases not matched to a gene. Germline CDR1 SQVTM, CDR2 ANQGSEA. Here the CDR3 DNA reads TGCAGCGTCTCCATGATCGGACAGGGCCCAAGGGAGACCCAGTACTCC. It specifies CSVSMIGQGPRETQYS.

About this clonotype itself: This may come from a read error, since a much larger clone is one base off. In this CDR3 the conserved last residue, phenylalanine or tryptophan, is missing, so a read error is likely. The chain combines TRBV6-2 or TRBV6-3 with TRBJ2-7; 10 bases align to TRBD2. This CDR3 contains 18 residues. Germline V gene lookup returns CDR1 MNHEY and CDR2 SVGEGT. The J segment lost 1 base and the V segment lost 2 bases, leaving 11 bases of the junction unmatched. The CDR3 region is CASSYPPGLASLSYEQYS. CDR3 sequence (DNA): TGTGCCAGCAGTTACCCTCCGGGACTAGCGTCCCTATCCTACGAGCAGTACTCC.

At least ten counts were recorded for this clonotype. The J gene is TRBJ1-1, the V gene TRBV5-1; D is undetermined. Germline V CDR1 and CDR2: SGHRS, YFSETQ. Trimming shortened V by 5 bases and J by 1 base, and 9 bases separated the two germline ends. This CDR3 is built from 13 residues. The CDR3 loop is CASRGTTNTEAFF. DNA of the CDR3: TGCGCCAGCAGAGGCACGACGAACACTGAAGCTTTCTTT.

This chain links TRBV19 with TRBJ2-1, with TRBD1 matching 7 bases. The V segment lost 3 bases and the J segment 4 bases; nucleotides outside the gene matches: 6. The CDR3 is 15 residues long. Germline CDR1 is LNHDA and CDR2 is SQIVND (reference sequence). The CDR3 coding sequence is TGTGCCAGTAGTATTTTTGGGACAGATTACAATGAGCAGTTCTTC. This encodes CASSIFGTDYNEQFF.

This clonotype was seen a few times. The chain combines TRBV28 with TRBJ1-4; TRBD1 might be the D (5 bases). The CDR3 extends over 16 amino acids. The V end lost 6 bases, the J end lost 5 bases, and 19 bases lay between the germline ends. CDR1 and CDR2 from the germline V gene are MDHEN and SYDVKM. The CDR3 region is CASRPTLRVGNEKLFF. In DNA, the CDR3 is TGTGCCAGCAGGCCCACCCTCAGGGTCGGGAATGAAAAACTGTTTTTT.

This clonotype came up once. This chain links TRBV6-6 with TRBJ2-5; the D gene is possibly TRBD2 (5 bases). The CDR3 sequence is 15 residues long. V was trimmed by 6 bases and J by 2 bases, leaving 16 bases between them. Germline CDR1 is MNHNY and CDR2 is SVGAGI (reference sequence). The CDR3 region is CASSPWTGKQETQYF. For the CDR3, the DNA is TGTGCCAGCAGCCCTTGGACGGGAAAGCAAGAGACCCAGTACTTC.

The V gene is TRBV20-1, the J gene TRBJ2-7, with a possible D match to TRBD2 (5 bases). CDR1 and CDR2 from the germline V gene are DFQATT and SNEGSKA (reference sequence). V was shortened by 0 bases and J by 2 bases, with 17 bases between the two germline ends. The CDR3 consists of 16 residues. CDR3 loop: CSARDSNLGVPYEQYF. The CDR3 nucleotides are TGCAGTGCTAGAGATTCGAATTTGGGAGTCCCCTACGAGCAGTACTTC.

This chain uses TRBV4-1 with TRBJ2-7, with 8 bases aligning to TRBD1. Germline V gene lookup returns CDR1 MGHRA and CDR2 YSYEKL. The V gene end was trimmed by 3 bases and the J gene end by 4 bases; junction bases not matched to a gene: 8. CDR3 length: 15 residues. The CDR3 loop reads CASSQGPGGGYEQYF. CDR3 coding DNA: TGCGCCAGCAGCCAGGGGCCAGGGGGCGGTTACGAGCAGTACTTC.

In its sample, this clonotype was seen many times. The genes are TRBV4-3 and TRBJ2-2, with D maybe TRBD1 (5 bases). The V end was cut by 0 bases, the J end by 4 bases, with 9 bases between. The germline CDR1 and CDR2 sequences are LGHNA and YSLEER. This CDR3 comprises 15 residues. The CDR3 sequence: CASSQDQGSTGELFF. Here the CDR3 DNA reads TGCGCCAGCAGCCAAGATCAGGGCAGCACCGGGGAGCTGTTTTTT.

This clonotype was counted only a few times. The chain uses TRBV9 and TRBJ2-1; 12 nucleotides align to TRBD1. The trim removed 4 bases at V and 7 bases at J, leaving 9 bases unmatched. Germline values: CDR1 SGDLS, CDR2 YYNGEE. The CDR3 length is 16 residues. For the CDR3, the DNA is TGTGCCAGCAGCCCCGGGGACAGGGGGCTTGAGAATGAGCAGTTCTTC. Its translation: CASSPGDRGLENEQFF.

There are many counts of this clonotype. The rearrangement links TRBV5-5 to TRBJ2-7; TRBD1 or TRBD2 may be the D gene (6 bases each). The germline CDR1 and CDR2 sequences are SGHKS and YYEKEE (reference sequence). V was cut by 4 bases and J by 3 bases, with 17 bases left in between. This CDR3 has 15 amino acids. In nucleotides, the CDR3 is TGTGCCAGCAGCCATACGACAGGAGGGGGCTACGAGCAGTACTTC. Translating it yields CASSHTTGGGYEQYF.

This clonotype was picked up a small number of times. The chain carries TRBV27 and TRBJ2-7, with 11 nucleotides matching TRBD1. The CDR3 consists of 14 residues. The germline V gene encodes CDR1 MNHEY and CDR2 SMNVEV (reference sequence). V gave up 5 bases and J gave up 6 bases; unmatched junction bases: 6. The CDR3 DNA sequence: TGTGCCAGCAGTCCCGGGACAGGGGGGACCGAGCAGTACTTC. Protein: CASSPGTGGTEQYF.

A remark on this clonotype: A much more abundant neighbour one base away suggests this may be a read error. V and J are TRBV27 and TRBJ2-7; maybe TRBD1 (6 bases). This CDR3 region has 13 residues. The germline gives CDR1 MNHEY, CDR2 SMNVEV (reference sequence). The CDR3 reads CASSSDSSYKQYF. The CDR3 coding sequence is TGTGCCAGCAGTTCGGACAGCTCCTACAAGCAGTACTTC.

This clonotype was counted at least ten times. The chain joins TRBV9 to TRBJ2-7; 11 bases fit TRBD1. Trimming at V came to 4 bases and at J to 1 base, leaving 7 bases not matched to a gene. In germline, CDR1 is SGDLS, CDR2 YYNGEE. The CDR3 sequence is 16 residues long. The CDR3 DNA sequence: TGTGCCAGCAGCCGGGCCGGGACAGGGGGATCCTACGAGCAGTACTTC. Protein product: CASSRAGTGGSYEQYF.

This clonotype was seen a few times. J is TRBJ2-7 and V is TRBV27; D ambiguous. There are 13 residues in the CDR3. In germline, CDR1 is MNHEY, CDR2 SMNVEV (reference sequence). Trimming took 6 bases from V and 3 from J, leaving 12 bases between them. The CDR3, as DNA: TGTGCCAGCAGCTGGGTCTTAGGCTACGAGCAGTACTTC. Its protein is CASSWVLGYEQYF.

This clonotype was seen ten or more times. The V call is TRBV7-8, the J call TRBJ1-5, with D perhaps TRBD1 (6 bases). The germline V gene encodes CDR1 SGHVS and CDR2 FQNEAQ. This CDR3 region has 19 residues. V shed 5 bases and J shed 3 bases, with 26 bases lying between them. The CDR3 DNA reads as TGTGCCAGCAGCCTATCTGTAGGGGGATGGGACATGGACAATCAGCCCCAGCATTTT. Protein product: CASSLSVGGWDMDNQPQHF.

This clonotype was detected only once. The CDR3 end shows no conserved phenylalanine or tryptophan, and so a read error is likely. V and J are TRBV20-1 and TRBJ2-1; 9 nucleotides line up with TRBD2. After removal of 1 base from V and 4 bases from J, the junction contained 8 bases not matched to a gene. The CDR3 spans 16 residues. Per the germline V gene, CDR1 is DFQATT and CDR2 is SNEGSKA (reference sequence). CDR3 nucleotide sequence: TGCAGTGCTAGAGGATTAGCGGGAGTTGTTTACAATGAGCAGTTCCTC. It is translated as CSARGLAGVVYNEQFL.

This clonotype was recorded many times. The chain carries TRBV12-3 or TRBV12-4 and TRBJ1-1; possible D gene TRBD1, 5 bases. Between the trimmed V and J ends, which lost 4 bases and 6 bases, there was a span of 15 bases. The CDR3 consists of 14 residues. The CDR3 here is CASSSTGTPAEAFF. DNA for the CDR3: TGTGCCAGCAGTTCCACAGGAACCCCGGCTGAAGCTTTCTTT.

At least ten counts were recorded for this clonotype. This rearrangement joins TRBV27 to TRBJ1-5, with D perhaps matching TRBD1 (5 bases). The CDR3 runs to 14 residues. The germline CDR1 and CDR2 sequences are MNHEY and SMNVEV (reference sequence). Trimming pared 1 base from V and 2 bases from J, leaving 6 bases between. The CDR3 loop is CASSLLGGNQPQHF. Here the CDR3 DNA reads TGTGCCAGCAGTTTATTAGGGGGCAATCAGCCCCAGCATTTT.

This clonotype has a handful of counts. This chain connects TRBV21-1 to TRBJ2-7; the D call of TRBD1 is as the table states it, not checked on the DNA. TRBV21-1 corresponds to a pseudogene. The CDR3 is made up of 19 amino acids. The CDR3 sequence: CASSKVVSRATGPEGKQYF. In nucleotides, the CDR3 is TGTGCCAGCAGCAAAGTCGTTAGTCGGGCGACAGGGCCCGAGGGAAAGCAGTACTTC.

The chain recombines TRBV24-1 with TRBJ2-2, with D perhaps matching TRBD1 (5 bases). The V end lost 5 bases, the J end lost 5 bases, and 17 bases lay between the germline ends. Germline CDR1 reads KGHDR; CDR2 reads SFDVKD. CDR3 size: 16 residues. This chain's CDR3 is CATSGEVGQLTGELFF. CDR3 bases: TGTGCCACCAGTGGGGAAGTAGGACAACTAACCGGGGAGCTGTTTTTT.

The chain is built from TRBV11-3 and TRBJ1-1; D not certain. The germline CDR1 and CDR2 sequences are SGHNT and YENEEA. The CDR3 runs 16 residues. The V end lost 5 bases, the J end lost 1 base, and 17 bases lay between the germline ends. The CDR3 reads CASSLGWDGPNTEAFF. CDR3 DNA: TGTGCCAGCAGCCTAGGTTGGGATGGGCCGAACACTGAAGCTTTCTTT.

In the case of this clonotype: One base away lies a much larger clone, so this may be a sequencing read error. V gene TRBV6-5 combines with J gene TRBJ1-1, with a tentative D call TRBD1 (6 bases). The CDR3 spans 13 residues. Germline CDR1 is MNHEY and CDR2 is SVGAGI. The ends were cut back, 5 bases at V and 6 bases at J, with 13 bases in the middle. The CDR3 coding sequence is TGTGCCAGCAGTACCGACAGGTTCCCTGAAGCTTTCTTT. Encoded protein: CASSTDRFPEAFF.

This clonotype was seen ten or more times. The chain has TRBV9 and TRBJ1-1, with no clear D. The V gene's germline CDR1 is SGDLS and CDR2 YYNGEE. The V and J ends lost 0 bases and 5 bases respectively, with 11 bases between them. CDR3 size: 14 residues. The CDR3: CASSVDLGRTEAFF. For the CDR3, the DNA is TGTGCCAGCAGCGTAGATCTGGGAAGAACTGAAGCTTTCTTT.

This clonotype was picked up many times. The rearrangement uses TRBV12-3 or TRBV12-4 and TRBJ2-2, with TRBD1 identical over 11 bases. The V segment lost 6 bases and the J segment 4 bases; nucleotides outside the gene matches: 10. This CDR3 spans 17 amino acids. The CDR3 sequence is CASSSEDRGRSTGELFF. The CDR3 bases are TGTGCCAGCAGCTCCGAGGACAGGGGGCGGTCCACCGGGGAGCTGTTTTTT.

There are many counts of this clonotype. V usage is TRBV19 and J usage is TRBJ2-3; TRBD1 aligns across 8 bases. This CDR3 contains 14 residues. Germline lookup yields CDR1 LNHDA and CDR2 SQIVND (reference sequence). The trim removed 9 bases at V and 2 bases at J, leaving 7 bases unmatched. The CDR3 nucleotides read TGTGCCAGCGACAGGGGACAAGACACAGATACGCAGTATTTT. Its protein product is CASDRGQDTDTQYF.